The clone carrying this TCR beta chain occurred many times. Its target is not known. This sample was included in a study of regulatory T cells in long-lasting Graves disease. Overall study context: The definition of persistent Graves' disease was over 5 years of antithyroid drugs with positive TSH receptor antibodies.

As for time point: persistent/refractory GD, antithyroid drugs over 5 years with positive TRAb. After RNA was extracted from PBMCs, the TCR library was made from it. The CDR3 extends over 16 amino acids. V shed 5 bases and J 1 base; nucleotides not matched to a gene: 9. The TCR beta library used iRepertoire HTBI primers with Arm-PCR amplification of CDR3. Source study methods: Identified across the samples were some 67 TRBV segments and over 11 TRBJ segments. TCRdb recomputed calls from the multiplex PCR reads with MiXCR, one row per CDR3 protein. These V and J calls derive from TCRdb rather than the authors' analysis. In the table there are some 470,000 distinct CDR3 sequences, roughly a fifth of which are singletons. The study, taken as a whole, reports: Favoring TRBV28, TRBJ1-2 and TRBJ2-5 was a feature seen in persistent disease. Patients with persistent disease shared some 3,000 public clonotypes, outpacing the roughly 970 shared by new patients.

The source was peripheral blood mononuclear cells (PBMCs), collected when the disease was refractory, from a patient treated with antithyroid drugs. The origin of this receptor is a female donor with Graves disease. The J gene is TRBJ2-5, the V gene TRBV12-3 or TRBV12-4, with 8 bases identical to TRBD2. Here the CDR3 reads CASSIRLARSQETQYF. The DNA of the CDR3 is TGTGCCAGCAGTATTCGACTAGCGCGAAGCCAAGAGACCCAGTACTTC.